A single sample is the source of the 20 T cell receptor beta chains below, sequenced in a study of blood T cell repertoires in COVID-19. Only in-frame clones appear in the TCRdb table, and some are missing; sequencing was by immunoSEQ multiplex PCR. The sample shows around 230,000 clones, 88% of them seen only once. Sequenced sample: PBMCs or T cells enriched from blood (not recorded which). The receptors were gathered from a woman in her thirties who had recovered from COVID-19.

This chain uses TRBV4-2 with TRBJ2-1; TRBD2 agrees at 10 bases. Trimming at V came to 2 bases and at J to 5 bases, leaving 9 bases not matched to a gene. The CDR3 runs 17 residues. CDR1 is LGHNA, CDR2 YNFKEQ, per germline. The CDR3 DNA sequence: TGTGCCAGCAGCCAAAAACAGAGCGGGGGGGAAAACAATGAGCAGTTCTTC. It translates to CASSQKQSGGENNEQFF.

This clone has only one observation. V and J are TRBV15 and TRBJ2-7; D possibly corresponds to TRBD2 (6 bases). This CDR3 has 17 amino acids. V was pared by 0 bases and J by 0 bases, with 15 bases between. Germline CDR1 reads LNHNV; CDR2 reads YYDKDF (reference sequence). CDR3 loop: CATSRDLGGASSYEQYF. CDR3 in DNA: TGTGCCACCAGCAGAGATCTGGGGGGAGCTAGCTCCTACGAGCAGTACTTC.

J is TRBJ1-2 and V is TRBV5-1, with 7 bases lining up with TRBD1. The germline V gene has CDR1 SGHRS and CDR2 YFSETQ. The junction had 6 bases not matched to a gene; V was cut back by 1 base and J by 6 bases. The CDR3 extends over 14 amino acids. CDR3 amino acids: CASSLLQGTDGYTF. Here the CDR3 DNA reads TGCGCCAGCAGCTTGTTACAGGGGACGGATGGCTACACCTTC.

The gene calls are TRBV19 and TRBJ2-3; 14 bases map to TRBD2. CDR1 and CDR2 from the germline V gene are LNHDA and SQIVND (reference sequence). This CDR3 spans 18 amino acids. The trim removed 1 base at V and 2 bases at J, leaving 5 bases unmatched. In DNA form, the CDR3 reads TGTGCCAGTAGTATAGTGACTAGCGGGGGGGCCTCCACAGATACGCAGTATTTT. Its translation: CASSIVTSGGASTDTQYF.

The chain recombines TRBV18 with TRBJ2-7; D gene unclear. The CDR3 contains 15 residues. V was clipped by 2 bases and J by 2 bases, with 13 bases between them. In germline, CDR1 is KGHSH, CDR2 LQKENI. The CDR3 coding sequence is TGTGCCAGCTCACCAGGAGCCGACCCCGCCTACGAGCAGTACTTC. It yields the protein CASSPGADPAYEQYF. The full variable domain, completed using reference TRBV18 and TRBJ2-7, is NAGVMQNPRHLVRRRGQEARLRCSPMKGHSHVYWYRQLPEEGLKFMVYLQKENIIDESGMPKERFSAEFPKEGPSILRIQQVVRGDSAAYFCASSPGADPAYEQYFGPGTRLTVT.

The chain combines TRBV6-2 or TRBV6-3 with TRBJ1-3; the D is unclear. CDR1 is MNHEY and CDR2 is SVGEGT in the germline V gene. V was shortened by 0 bases and J by 4 bases, with 13 bases between the two germline ends. This CDR3 comprises 16 residues. The CDR3 loop reads CASSYSIADSGNTIYF. The CDR3 DNA sequence: TGTGCCAGCAGTTACTCGATCGCGGATTCAGGAAACACCATATATTTT.

The CDR3 nucleotides are TGCGCCAGCAGCCAAGGGGGCCAGGGCTTGTACCAAGAGACCCAGTACTTC. It is translated as CASSQGGQGLYQETQYF. This chain links TRBV4-3 with TRBJ2-5; perhaps TRBD1 as D (5 bases). Per germline, CDR1 LGHNA and CDR2 YSLEER. This CDR3 is 17 amino acids long. Trimming stripped 1 base from V and 0 bases from J, with 15 bases between.

The genes are TRBV15 and TRBJ1-3; TRBD1 is a possible D gene (6 bases). Germline loops: CDR1 LNHNV, CDR2 YYDKDF (reference sequence). Trimming shortened V by 0 bases and J by 2 bases, and 8 bases separated the two germline ends. This CDR3 spans 15 amino acids. The CDR3 DNA follows: TGTGCCACCAGCAGAGATGGGACACCTGGAAACACCATATATTTT. Its protein product is CATSRDGTPGNTIYF.

V is TRBV19 and J is TRBJ1-2; 7 nucleotides line up with TRBD1. Germline CDR1 is LNHDA and CDR2 is SQIVND (reference sequence). The CDR3 is 13 residues long. V was pared by 8 bases and J by 4 bases, with 7 bases of the junction left unmatched. CDR3 loop: CASLTPGGYGYTF. CDR3 bases: TGTGCCAGTTTAACCCCAGGGGGCTATGGCTACACCTTC.

V usage is TRBV11-1 and J usage is TRBJ1-2; D gene unclear. CDR1 is SGHAT, CDR2 FQDESV, per germline (reference sequence). CDR3 length: 13 residues. V lost 7 bases and J lost 3, with 12 bases in between. The CDR3 DNA sequence: TGTGCCAGCACCATAAACCCGGACTATGGCTACACCTTC. This gives the protein CASTINPDYGYTF.

The rearrangement uses TRBV27 and TRBJ1-5, with 9 bases identical to TRBD1. The CDR3 is 18 amino acids. From germline, CDR1 is MNHEY and CDR2 SMNVEV (reference sequence). The trim removed 2 bases at V and 11 bases at J, leaving 19 bases unmatched. CDR3 amino acids: CASSLTGDRARSRSTQHF. CDR3 DNA sequence: TGTGCCAGCAGTTTAACGGGGGACAGGGCAAGGTCACGCTCGACCCAGCATTTT.

V gene TRBV11-3 combines with J gene TRBJ2-6; D is uncertain. Trimming cost V 5 bases and J 2 bases, with 7 bases left between them. Germline V CDR1 and CDR2: SGHNT, YENEEA. The CDR3 contains 14 residues. The CDR3, as DNA: TGTGCCAGCAGCCCGGAGACTGGGGCCAACGTCCTGACTTTC. It translates to CASSPETGANVLTF.

The rearrangement uses TRBV15 and TRBJ2-4, with 7 bases lining up with TRBD1. Germline V gene sequence: CDR1 LNHNV, CDR2 YYDKDF (reference sequence). The CDR3 length is 17 residues. The J segment lost 0 bases and the V segment lost 1 base, leaving 6 bases of the junction unmatched. The CDR3 DNA sequence: TGTGCCACCAGCAGAGTACGGGACAGACTAGCCAAAAACATTCAGTACTTC. Encoded protein: CATSRVRDRLAKNIQYF.

This clone has more than one count but fewer than ten. The gene calls are TRBV3-1 (or the pseudogene TRBV3-2) and TRBJ2-7; no clear D gene. This CDR3 is built from 15 residues. Germline V gene lookup returns CDR1 LGHDT and CDR2 YNNKEL (reference sequence). V dropped 4 bases and J dropped 2 bases, with 15 bases sitting between them. The CDR3 sequence is CASSPHRLAAYEQYF. CDR3 nucleotide sequence: TGTGCCAGCAGCCCTCATCGCCTGGCGGCCTACGAGCAGTACTTC.

This clone was recorded only once. The V gene is TRBV7-2, the J gene TRBJ2-5; the D gene is possibly TRBD1 (6 bases). This CDR3 contains 15 residues. The germline V gene has CDR1 SGHTA and CDR2 FQGNSA. The V gene lost 0 bases and the J gene lost 4 bases, with 12 bases spanning the gap. The CDR3 DNA follows: TGTGCCAGCAGCTTAGCGGGGGCGGATGGAGAGACCCAGTACTTC. Translated: CASSLAGADGETQYF.

The J gene is TRBJ1-1, the V gene TRBV27; no clear D gene. The CDR3 contains 13 residues. The germline gives CDR1 MNHEY, CDR2 SMNVEV (reference sequence). Trimming removed 7 bases from V and 2 bases from J, with 11 bases in between. This chain's CDR3 is CASNAGFNTEAFF. The CDR3, as DNA: TGTGCCAGCAACGCGGGGTTTAACACTGAAGCTTTCTTT.

V usage is TRBV5-1 and J usage is TRBJ2-1; D is possibly TRBD2 (6 bases). CDR3 length equals 14 residues. Germline lookup yields CDR1 SGHRS and CDR2 YFSETQ. The V and J ends lost 5 bases and 12 bases respectively, with 21 bases between them. The CDR3 region has the DNA TGCGCCAGCAGGGAGGACTATAGGACCGGGGGGCAGTTCTTC. Residues: CASREDYRTGGQFF.

This chain connects TRBV7-2 to TRBJ2-1, with a tentative D call TRBD1 (6 bases). CDR3 length: 15 residues. Germline loops: CDR1 SGHTA, CDR2 FQGNSA. V lost 5 bases, J lost 4 bases, and 15 bases lay in between. CDR3 in DNA: TGTGCCAGCAGCCGGTTGGGGGCTCCTTACAATGAGCAGTTCTTC. The encoded protein is CASSRLGAPYNEQFF.

This chain links TRBV10-3 with TRBJ1-1, with D possibly being TRBD1 (6 bases). Trimming stripped 6 bases from V and 6 bases from J, with 14 bases between. From germline, CDR1 is ENHRY and CDR2 SYGVKD. The CDR3 is 13 amino acids. The CDR3 nucleotides are TGTGCCATCAGCTCTACAGGGTTACCTGAAGCTTTCTTT. Amino acids: CAISSTGLPEAFF.

This clone was picked up one time. The junction departs from the called germline gene at one end, perhaps through a read error. The chain is built from TRBV12-3 or TRBV12-4 and TRBJ2-7; 8 bases match TRBD1. The CDR3 covers 11 residues. The CDR3 nucleotides read TGTGCCAGCAGTCCCGGACAGGGAAAGGTCTTC. Translation: CASSPGQGKVF.